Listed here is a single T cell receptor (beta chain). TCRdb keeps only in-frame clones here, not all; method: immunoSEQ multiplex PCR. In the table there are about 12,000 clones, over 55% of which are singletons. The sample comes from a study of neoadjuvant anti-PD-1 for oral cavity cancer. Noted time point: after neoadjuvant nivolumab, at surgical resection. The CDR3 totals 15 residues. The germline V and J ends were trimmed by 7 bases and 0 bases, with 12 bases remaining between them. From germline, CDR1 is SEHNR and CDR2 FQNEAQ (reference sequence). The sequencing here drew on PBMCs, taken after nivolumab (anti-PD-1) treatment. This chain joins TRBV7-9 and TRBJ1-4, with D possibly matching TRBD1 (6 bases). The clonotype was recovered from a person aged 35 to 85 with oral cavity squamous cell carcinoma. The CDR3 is CASNGGRATNEKLFF. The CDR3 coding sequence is TGTGCCAGCAACGGGGGGCGGGCAACTAATGAAAAACTGTTTTTT.